The clone carrying this TCR beta chain was detected only a few times. The data were obtained in a study of early T cells in non-severe SARS-CoV-2 infection. The CDR3 has 13 residues. CDR1 is DFQATT, CDR2 SNEGSKA, per germline (reference sequence). The V and J ends lost 3 bases and 6 bases, in that order; junction bases with no gene match: 3. TCRdb ran MiXCR on the 5' RACE reads and lists one entry per CDR3 protein. The repertoire holds over 55,000 distinct CDR3 sequences, with more than 7% as singletons. The rearrangement joins TRBV20-1 to TRBJ2-1, with 9 bases matching TRBD2. The sequenced material came from whole blood. The TCR originated in an adult who was a healthcare worker with PCR-confirmed SARS-CoV-2 infection or an uninfected control (not recorded which). The CDR3 sequence is CSASLAGTNEQFF. Written as DNA, the CDR3 is TGCAGTGCTAGCCTAGCGGGGACCAATGAGCAGTTCTTC.